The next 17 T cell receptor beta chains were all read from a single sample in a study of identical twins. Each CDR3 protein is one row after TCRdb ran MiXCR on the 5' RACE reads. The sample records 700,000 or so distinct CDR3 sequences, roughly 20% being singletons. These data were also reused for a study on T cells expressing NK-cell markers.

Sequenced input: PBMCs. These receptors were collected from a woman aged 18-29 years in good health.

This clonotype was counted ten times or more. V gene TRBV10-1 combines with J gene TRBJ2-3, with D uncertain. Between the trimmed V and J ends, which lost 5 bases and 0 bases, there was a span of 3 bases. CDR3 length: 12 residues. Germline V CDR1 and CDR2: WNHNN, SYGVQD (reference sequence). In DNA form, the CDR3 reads TGCGCCAGCAGTCACAGCACAGATACGCAGTATTTT. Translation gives CASSHSTDTQYF.

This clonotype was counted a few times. DNA for the CDR3: TGTGCCAGCAGGAAGGAGGGGGAGTACGAGCAGTACTTC. It translates to CASRKEGEYEQYF. The V and J genes are TRBV12-3 or TRBV12-4 and TRBJ2-7; D tentatively fits TRBD1 or TRBD2 (6 bases each). The CDR3 totals 13 residues. V was cut by 6 bases and J by 4 bases, with 13 bases left in between.

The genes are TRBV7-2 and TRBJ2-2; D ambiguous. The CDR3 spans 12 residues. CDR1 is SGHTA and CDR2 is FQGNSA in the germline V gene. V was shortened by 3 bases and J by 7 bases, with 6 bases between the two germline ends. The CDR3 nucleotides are TGTGCCAGCAGCTTCCTTAACGGGGAGCTGTTTTTT. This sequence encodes CASSFLNGELFF.

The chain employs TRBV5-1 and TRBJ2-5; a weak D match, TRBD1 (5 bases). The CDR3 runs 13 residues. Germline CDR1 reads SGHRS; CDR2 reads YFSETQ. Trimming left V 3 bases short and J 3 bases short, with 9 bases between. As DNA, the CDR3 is TGCGCCAGCAGCTCAGACAGCGAAGAGACCCAGTACTTC. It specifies CASSSDSEETQYF.

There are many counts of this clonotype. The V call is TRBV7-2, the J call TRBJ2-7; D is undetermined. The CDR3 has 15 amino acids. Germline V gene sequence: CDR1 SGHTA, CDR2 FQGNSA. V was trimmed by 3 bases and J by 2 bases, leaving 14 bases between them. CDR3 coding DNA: TGTGCCAGCAGCTTGGGCGTGGTCCCTACCTACGAGCAGTACTTC. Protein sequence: CASSLGVVPTYEQYF.

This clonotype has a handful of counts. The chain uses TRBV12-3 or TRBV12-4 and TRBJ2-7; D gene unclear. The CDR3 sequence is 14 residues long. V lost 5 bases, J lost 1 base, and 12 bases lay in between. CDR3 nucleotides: TGTGCCAGCAGTAACGGGTACTATTCCTACGAGCAGTACTTC. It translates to CASSNGYYSYEQYF.

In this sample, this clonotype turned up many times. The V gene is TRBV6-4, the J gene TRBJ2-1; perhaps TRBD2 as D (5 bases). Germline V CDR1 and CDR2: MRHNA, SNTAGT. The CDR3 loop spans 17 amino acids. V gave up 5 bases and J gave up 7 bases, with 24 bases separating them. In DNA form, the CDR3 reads TGTGCCAGCAGTCTCGGGCCAAGGGAGACTCGTGTTAATGAGCAGTTCTTC. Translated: CASSLGPRETRVNEQFF.

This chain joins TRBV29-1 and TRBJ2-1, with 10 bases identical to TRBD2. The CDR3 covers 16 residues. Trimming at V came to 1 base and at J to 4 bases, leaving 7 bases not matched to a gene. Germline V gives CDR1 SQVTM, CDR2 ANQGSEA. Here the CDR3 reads CSVEGLAGGKYNEQFF. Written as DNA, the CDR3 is TGCAGCGTTGAAGGGTTAGCGGGAGGAAAATACAATGAGCAGTTCTTC.

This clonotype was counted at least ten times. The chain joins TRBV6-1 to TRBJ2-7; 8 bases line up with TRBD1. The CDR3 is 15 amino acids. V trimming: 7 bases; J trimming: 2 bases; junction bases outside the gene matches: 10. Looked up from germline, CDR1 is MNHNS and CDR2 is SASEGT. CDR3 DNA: TGTGCCAGCAAAAAGGGAGACAGGGGCGCCTACGAGCAGTACTTC. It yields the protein CASKKGDRGAYEQYF.

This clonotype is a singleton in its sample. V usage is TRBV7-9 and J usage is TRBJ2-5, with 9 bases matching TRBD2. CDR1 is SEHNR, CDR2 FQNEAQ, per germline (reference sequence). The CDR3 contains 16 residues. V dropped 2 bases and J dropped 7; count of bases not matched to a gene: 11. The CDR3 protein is CASSLPSGALGGTQYF. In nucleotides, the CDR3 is TGTGCCAGCAGCTTACCTAGCGGGGCCCTAGGCGGGACCCAGTACTTC.

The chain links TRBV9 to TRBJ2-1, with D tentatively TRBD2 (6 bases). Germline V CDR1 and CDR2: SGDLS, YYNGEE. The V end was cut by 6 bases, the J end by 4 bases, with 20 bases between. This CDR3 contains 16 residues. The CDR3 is CASNPGADNPYNEQFF. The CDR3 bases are TGTGCCAGCAACCCGGGAGCCGATAACCCTTACAATGAGCAGTTCTTC.

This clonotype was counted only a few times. The CDR3: CASSLGYNQETQYF. CDR3 sequence (DNA): TGTGCCAGCAGCTTAGGCTATAACCAAGAGACCCAGTACTTC. The rearrangement uses TRBV7-2 and TRBJ2-5; D gene uncertain. Germline CDR1 is SGHTA and CDR2 is FQGNSA. V dropped 1 base and J dropped 0 bases, with 6 bases sitting between them. The length of the CDR3 is 14 residues.

Here the CDR3 DNA reads TGCGCCAGCAGCTTGGAGCCCCCATCCCCCGAGCAGTACTTC. As protein: CASSLEPPSPEQYF. The rearrangement uses TRBV5-1 and TRBJ2-7; no firm D call. The CDR3 sequence is 14 residues long. Per germline, CDR1 SGHRS and CDR2 YFSETQ. V lost 0 bases and J 6 bases, leaving 13 bases between the germline ends.

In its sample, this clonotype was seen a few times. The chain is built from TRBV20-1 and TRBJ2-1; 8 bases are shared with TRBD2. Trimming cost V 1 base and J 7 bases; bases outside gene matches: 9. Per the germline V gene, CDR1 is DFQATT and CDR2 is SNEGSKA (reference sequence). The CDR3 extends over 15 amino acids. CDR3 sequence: CSARGNLAGYNEQFF. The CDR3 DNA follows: TGCAGTGCTAGAGGCAACCTAGCGGGTTATAATGAGCAGTTCTTC.

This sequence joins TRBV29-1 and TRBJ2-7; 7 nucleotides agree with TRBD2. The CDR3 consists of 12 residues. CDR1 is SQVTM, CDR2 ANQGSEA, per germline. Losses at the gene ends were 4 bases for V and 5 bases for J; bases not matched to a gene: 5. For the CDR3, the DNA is TGCAGCGTTGTACTAGCGAGCCACGAGCAGTACTTC. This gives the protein CSVVLASHEQYF.

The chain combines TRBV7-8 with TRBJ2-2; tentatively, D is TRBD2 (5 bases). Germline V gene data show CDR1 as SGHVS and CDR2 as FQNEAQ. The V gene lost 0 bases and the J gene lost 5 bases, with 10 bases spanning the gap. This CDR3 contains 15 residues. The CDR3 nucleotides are TGTGCCAGCAGCTTAGCACTAGTTCGGACCGGGGAGCTGTTTTTT. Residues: CASSLALVRTGELFF.

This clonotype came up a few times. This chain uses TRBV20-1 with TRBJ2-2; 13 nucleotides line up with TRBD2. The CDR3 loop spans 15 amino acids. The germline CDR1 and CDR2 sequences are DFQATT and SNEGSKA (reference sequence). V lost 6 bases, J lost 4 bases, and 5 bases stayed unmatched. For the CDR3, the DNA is TGCAGTGCGGCACTAGCGGGGGGGACCACCGGGGAGCTGTTTTTT. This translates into CSAALAGGTTGELFF.